The 8 T cell receptor beta chains below were found in one sample sequenced in a study of glioma-infiltrating T cells after dendritic cell vaccination. Only in-frame clones appear in the TCRdb table, and some are missing; sequencing was by immunoSEQ multiplex PCR. The sample yields about 92,000 clones, 65% to 90% seen once. Specimen: blood, collected before dendritic cell vaccination. All receptors come from a human donor with glioblastoma.

The chain employs TRBV7-9 and TRBJ2-4, with 7 positions matching TRBD1. The CDR3 runs to 15 residues. V trimming: 7 bases; J trimming: 1 base; junction bases outside the gene matches: 7. CDR1 is SEHNR, CDR2 FQNEAQ, per germline (reference sequence). CDR3 amino acids: CASMKQGVAKNIQYF. The CDR3 DNA reads TGTGCCAGCATGAAGCAGGGGGTGGCCAAAAACATTCAGTACTTC.

The chain has TRBV30 and TRBJ2-7, with 10 bases that match TRBD2. The germline gives CDR1 GTSNPN, CDR2 SVGIG (reference sequence). The junction had 12 bases not matched to a gene; V was cut back by 0 bases and J by 4 bases. CDR3 length equals 17 residues. This CDR3 is CAWSVLSWASGSYEQYF. CDR3 in DNA: TGTGCCTGGAGTGTTCTATCCTGGGCTAGCGGGAGTTACGAGCAGTACTTC. The whole variable domain, remainder taken from reference TRBV30 and TRBJ2-7, is SQTIHQWPATLVQPVGSPLSLECTVEGTSNPNLYWYRQAAGRGLQLLFYSVGIGQISSEVPQNLSASRPQDRQFILSSKKLLLSDSGFYLCAWSVLSWASGSYEQYFGPGTRLTVT.

This rearrangement joins TRBV2 to TRBJ2-5; weak D call: TRBD2 (5 bases). The V end was cut by 0 bases, the J end by 2 bases, with 10 bases between. The CDR3 loop spans 15 amino acids. Germline V gives CDR1 SNHLY, CDR2 FYNNEI. The CDR3 loop is CASSEALGVQETQYF. The CDR3 nucleotides read TGTGCCAGCAGTGAAGCGCTCGGGGTTCAAGAGACCCAGTACTTC. The whole variable domain, remainder taken from reference TRBV2 and TRBJ2-5, is EPEVTQTPSHQVTQMGQEVILRCVPISNHLYFYWYRQILGQKVEFLVSFYNNEISEKSEIFDDQFSVERPDGSNFTLKIRSTKLEDSAMYFCASSEALGVQETQYFGPGTRLLVL.

The chain links TRBV7-9 to TRBJ1-1; the D is unclear. The V end lost 7 bases, the J end lost 5 bases, and 8 bases lay between the germline ends. The CDR3 is 11 residues long. The germline gives CDR1 SEHNR, CDR2 FQNEAQ (reference sequence). DNA of the CDR3: TGTGCCAGCATAGGCGGGACTGAAGCTTTCTTT. Translation gives CASIGGTEAFF.

There are a few counts of this clone. V is TRBV15 and J is TRBJ1-2; D is uncertain. CDR1 is LNHNV, CDR2 YYDKDF, per germline (reference sequence). CDR3 size: 15 residues. V was cut by 1 base and J by 5 bases, with 14 bases left in between. CDR3 DNA: TGTGCCACCAGCAGAGCCCTTTCTACCTCATATGGCTACACCTTC. Its protein product is CATSRALSTSYGYTF.

The J gene is TRBJ2-5, the V gene TRBV28; D is unresolved. V lost 2 bases, J lost 4 bases, and 11 bases lay in between. Germline V lookup: CDR1 MDHEN, CDR2 SYDVKM. There are 14 residues in the CDR3. The CDR3 loop reads CASSLGQTGETQYF. As DNA, the CDR3 is TGTGCCAGCAGTTTAGGGCAAACCGGAGAGACCCAGTACTTC.

The chain is built from TRBV2 and TRBJ2-7; D remains ambiguous. V lost 7 bases and J lost 3, with 13 bases in between. The germline V gene encodes CDR1 SNHLY and CDR2 FYNNEI. This CDR3 comprises 13 residues. CDR3 sequence (DNA): TGTGCCAGCAACTCGCGTCAAAACTACGAGCAGTACTTC. This codes for CASNSRQNYEQYF.

This clone came up once. CDR3 sequence reads: CASSPSDRDSNEQYF. The DNA for the CDR3 is TGTGCCAGCAGCCCTAGCGACCGGGACAGCAACGAGCAGTACTTC. The V and J genes are TRBV5-6 and TRBJ2-7, with D perhaps matching TRBD1 (7 bases). Germline assignment: CDR1 SGHDT and CDR2 YYEEEE. This CDR3 spans 15 amino acids. V was trimmed by 4 bases and J by 5 bases, leaving 19 bases between them.